These 10 T cell receptor beta chains were all obtained from the same sample, sequenced in a study of OX40 agonist ivuxolimab in advanced cancers. Library preparation employed the immunoSEQ multiplex PCR assay. This is the immuneACCESS table as TCRdb keeps it, with only in-frame sequences that have V and J called. A part of the clones is gone; compared with another copy, unresolved V genes explain less than half, and the rest is unexplained. This sample holds 72,000 or so clones; about four fifths were observed only once. Approximately 1.2% of the sample rests with the top ten. The source was CD4+ or CD8+ T cells sorted from blood, collected in a trial of the OX40 agonist ivuxolimab. The receptors derive from an adult with an advanced solid tumor such as melanoma, head and neck, liver or kidney cancer.

V usage is TRBV27 and J usage is TRBJ2-5; D may be TRBD2 (5 bases). Trimming left V 0 bases short and J 2 bases short, with 10 bases between. This CDR3 has 15 residues. The germline V gene encodes CDR1 MNHEY and CDR2 SMNVEV (reference sequence). The CDR3 bases are TGTGCCAGCAGTTTATCGATAGGAGGTCAAGAGACCCAGTACTTC. This sequence encodes CASSLSIGGQETQYF.

The chain couples TRBV7-2 to TRBJ2-5, with D possibly TRBD2 on 6 matching bases. The germline V and J ends were trimmed by 4 bases and 5 bases, with 23 bases remaining between them. Germline assignment: CDR1 SGHTA and CDR2 FQGNSA. CDR3 length: 17 residues. This CDR3 is CASSSPMGRGRSETQYF. CDR3 bases: TGTGCCAGCAGCTCCCCGATGGGGAGAGGGAGGTCGGAGACCCAGTACTTC.

The chain uses TRBV18 and TRBJ1-2, with D possibly matching TRBD1 (5 bases). The germline V gene has CDR1 KGHSH and CDR2 LQKENI. This CDR3 has 15 residues. V was clipped by 1 base and J by 1 base, with 10 bases between them. This chain's CDR3 is CASSPLTGLNYGYTF. The CDR3 nucleotides are TGTGCCAGCTCACCACTTACAGGTCTTAACTATGGCTACACCTTC. The full variable domain, its missing parts supplied by reference TRBV18 and TRBJ1-2, is NAGVMQNPRHLVRRRGQEARLRCSPMKGHSHVYWYRQLPEEGLKFMVYLQKENIIDESGMPKERFSAEFPKEGPSILRIQQVVRGDSAAYFCASSPLTGLNYGYTFGSGTRLTVV.

CDR3 DNA: TGTGCCAGCAGCAAACAGCCGAACACTGAAGCTTTCTTT. This encodes CASSKQPNTEAFF. The V call is TRBV2, the J call TRBJ1-1; no definite D call. Germline CDR1 reads SNHLY; CDR2 reads FYNNEI. Trimming shortened V by 6 bases and J by 1 base, and 9 bases separated the two germline ends. This CDR3 spans 13 amino acids.

This chain uses TRBV18 with TRBJ2-3, with 8 nucleotides matching TRBD1. CDR1 KGHSH and CDR2 LQKENI come from the germline V gene. Germline trimming cut 1 base from V and 1 base from J; bases unmatched to any gene: 4. The CDR3 consists of 16 residues. CDR3 sequence: CASSPLSGQGTDTQYF. CDR3 sequence (DNA): TGTGCCAGCTCACCACTTTCGGGACAGGGCACAGATACGCAGTATTTT.

The CDR3 DNA reads as TGCGCCAGCAGCCCTAGCGGGGATGGGGAGACCCAGTACTTC. Protein sequence: CASSPSGDGETQYF. The chain joins TRBV5-1 to TRBJ2-5; 9 bases map to TRBD2. Germline CDR1 SGHRS, CDR2 YFSETQ. This CDR3 contains 14 residues. Losses at the gene ends were 4 bases for V and 5 bases for J; bases not matched to a gene: 6.

The V call is TRBV6-6, the J call TRBJ1-5, with D unclear. The CDR3 runs 16 residues. V was shortened by 2 bases and J by 3 bases, with 14 bases between the two germline ends. Germline CDR1 and CDR2: MNHNY and SVGAGI (reference sequence). Here the CDR3 DNA reads TGTGCCAGCAGTTACGTGTCCGGCCAGGTCAATCAGCCCCAGCATTTT. It codes for CASSYVSGQVNQPQHF.

The J gene is TRBJ1-1, the V gene TRBV5-4, with D possibly TRBD1 on 5 matching bases. V was cut by 1 base and J by 4 bases, with 8 bases left in between. Looked up from germline, CDR1 is SGHNT and CDR2 is YYREEE (reference sequence). The CDR3 spans 13 residues. The CDR3 loop is CASSLRGVTEAFF. The CDR3 DNA is TGTGCCAGCAGCTTGAGAGGGGTCACTGAAGCTTTCTTT.

The chain has TRBV19 and TRBJ1-2; the D gene is possibly TRBD1 (5 bases). Germline CDR1 LNHDA, CDR2 SQIVND (reference sequence). Trimming cost V 1 base and J 4 bases, with 13 bases left between them. The CDR3 runs to 15 residues. Here the CDR3 DNA reads TGTGCCAGTAGTATAGCCGCAGGGTCCCTCTATGGCTACACCTTC. Translating gives CASSIAAGSLYGYTF.

This chain links TRBV6-5 with TRBJ1-3; D might be TRBD1 (5 bases). V lost 6 bases to trimming and J lost 2 bases, with 11 bases between them. CDR3 size: 14 residues. Per germline, CDR1 MNHEY and CDR2 SVGAGI. For the CDR3, the DNA is TGTGCCAGCAGGGCAGGGCAAACTGGAAACACCATATATTTT. This gives the protein CASRAGQTGNTIYF.